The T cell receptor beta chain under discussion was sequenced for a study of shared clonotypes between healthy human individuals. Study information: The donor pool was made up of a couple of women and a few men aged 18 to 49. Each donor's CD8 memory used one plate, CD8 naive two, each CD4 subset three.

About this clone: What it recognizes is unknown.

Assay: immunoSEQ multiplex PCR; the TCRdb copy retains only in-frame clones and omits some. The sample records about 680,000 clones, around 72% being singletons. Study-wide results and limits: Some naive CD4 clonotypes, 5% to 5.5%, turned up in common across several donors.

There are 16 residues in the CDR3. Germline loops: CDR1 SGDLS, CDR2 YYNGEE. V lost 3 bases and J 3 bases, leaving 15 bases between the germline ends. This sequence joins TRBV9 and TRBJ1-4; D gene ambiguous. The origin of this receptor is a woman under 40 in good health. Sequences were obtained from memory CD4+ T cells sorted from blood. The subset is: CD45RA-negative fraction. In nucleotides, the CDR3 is TGTGCCAGCAGCGCCCCTTCCTCGTCGGCTAATGAAAAACTGTTTTTT. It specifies CASSAPSSSANEKLFF.